A single sample is the source of the 21 T cell receptor beta chains below, sequenced in a study of blood T cell repertoires in COVID-19. Some clones are missing from TCRdb's copy, which holds only in-frame ones; the method was immunoSEQ multiplex PCR. The table includes roughly 97,000 clones, 91% detected once. The sequencing sample was made of peripheral blood. The receptors stem from a human donor in a cohort sampled during active COVID-19.

V is TRBV27 and J is TRBJ1-1; TRBD1 aligns across 7 bases. Germline CDR1 MNHEY, CDR2 SMNVEV (reference sequence). This CDR3 region has 15 residues. After removal of 5 bases from V and 2 bases from J, the junction contained 8 bases not matched to a gene. The CDR3 coding sequence is TGTGCCAGCAGTACCCAACAGGGGTTAAACACTGAAGCTTTCTTT. Translating it yields CASSTQQGLNTEAFF.

The V call is TRBV4-3, the J call TRBJ2-3; D uncertain. CDR1 is LGHNA and CDR2 is YSLEER in the germline V gene. The V gene lost 0 bases and the J gene lost 5 bases, with 12 bases spanning the gap. This CDR3 comprises 15 residues. The DNA for the CDR3 is TGCGCCAGCAGCCAAGATACGGGTTTAGGAGATACGCAGTATTTT. It codes for CASSQDTGLGDTQYF.

The table lists this clone with many counts. The chain carries TRBV19 and TRBJ2-1, with 8 bases fitting TRBD1. V trimming: 5 bases; J trimming: 6 bases; junction bases outside the gene matches: 6. Looked up from germline, CDR1 is LNHDA and CDR2 is SQIVND (reference sequence). The CDR3 runs to 14 residues. CDR3 loop: CASSFQGAGNEQFF. The CDR3 DNA reads TGTGCCAGTAGTTTCCAGGGGGCAGGCAATGAGCAGTTCTTC.

V is TRBV7-6 and J is TRBJ1-1; D uncertain. CDR1 and CDR2 (germline): SGHVS, FNYEAQ. CDR3 length: 15 residues. V lost 0 bases and J 1 base, leaving 9 bases between the germline ends. The CDR3 DNA is TGTGCCAGCAGCTTAGCCCCAGTTCCGAACACTGAAGCTTTCTTT. This gives the protein CASSLAPVPNTEAFF.

V is TRBV9 and J is TRBJ2-3; possible D gene TRBD1, 6 bases. Looked up from germline, CDR1 is SGDLS and CDR2 is YYNGEE. CDR3 size: 14 residues. Deletions cut 0 bases from V and 2 bases from J, with 7 bases between. The CDR3 here is CASSVEGVTDTQYF. The CDR3 bases are TGTGCCAGCAGCGTAGAGGGGGTCACAGATACGCAGTATTTT. The entire variable domain, with the rest obtained from reference TRBV9 and TRBJ2-3, is as follows: DSGVTQTPKHLITATGQRVTLRCSPRSGDLSVYWYQQSLDQGLQFLIQYYNGEERAKGNILERFSAQQFPDLHSELNLSSLELGDSALYFCASSVEGVTDTQYFGPGTRLTVL.

This rearrangement joins TRBV28 to TRBJ2-3, with 15 bases fitting TRBD2. Germline-derived CDR1 and CDR2 are MDHEN and SYDVKM. CDR3 length equals 15 residues. J lost 10 bases, V lost 6 bases, and 8 bases had no gene match. In nucleotides, the CDR3 is TGTGCCAGCAGCTGGACTAGCGGGAGGGGAGGGGCGCAGTATTTT. Protein product: CASSWTSGRGGAQYF.

The chain is built from TRBV3-1 (or the pseudogene TRBV3-2) and TRBJ1-5; the match to TRBD1 covers 7 bases. This CDR3 has 13 residues. From germline, CDR1 is LGHDT and CDR2 YNNKEL (reference sequence). The trim removed 8 bases at V and 2 bases at J, leaving 3 bases unmatched. The CDR3 bases are TGTGCCAGCGGCGGGACAGGCAATCAGCCCCAGCATTTT. It specifies CASGGTGNQPQHF.

The chain joins TRBV19 to TRBJ1-6; unclear D gene. The germline gives CDR1 LNHDA, CDR2 SQIVND (reference sequence). The V end lost 5 bases, the J end lost 8 bases, and 19 bases lay between the germline ends. The CDR3 has 16 amino acids. CDR3 sequence reads: CASSPPRLDGDSPLHF. In DNA, the CDR3 is TGTGCCAGTAGTCCCCCTCGACTCGACGGGGATTCACCCCTCCACTTT.

The rearrangement links TRBV7-9 to TRBJ2-7; no firm D call. Deletions cut 3 bases from V and 6 bases from J, with 9 bases between. The CDR3 runs to 12 residues. Germline V gene sequence: CDR1 SEHNR, CDR2 FQNEAQ (reference sequence). The CDR3 nucleotides read TGTGCCAGCAGCTTTGAGGTTTCCGAGCAGTACTTC. Amino acids: CASSFEVSEQYF.

CDR3 nucleotide sequence: TGCGCCAGCAGCCCTAAGCGGGGGATGGGGAGGAACACTGAAGCTTTCTTT. Translated: CASSPKRGMGRNTEAFF. The J gene is TRBJ1-1, the V gene TRBV5-1, with a weak D call TRBD1 (5 bases). The CDR3 is 17 residues long. Trimming took off 4 bases at V and 1 base at J, with 20 bases between the two ends. Germline lookup yields CDR1 SGHRS and CDR2 YFSETQ.

V is TRBV7-2 and J is TRBJ2-3, with D tentatively TRBD2 (6 bases). Germline V gives CDR1 SGHTA, CDR2 FQGNSA. Trimming removed 3 bases at V and 2 bases at J, with 12 bases between. The CDR3 extends over 15 amino acids. The CDR3 coding sequence is TGTGCCAGCAGCTTCGTCGGGACTTCCACAGATACGCAGTATTTT. Translation: CASSFVGTSTDTQYF.

The gene calls are TRBV29-1 and TRBJ1-2; 10 nucleotides agree with TRBD1. This CDR3 has 16 amino acids. Germline trimming cut 2 bases from V and 0 bases from J; bases unmatched to any gene: 6. Germline CDR1 is SQVTM and CDR2 is ANQGSEA. In nucleotides, the CDR3 is TGCAGCGTTGAAAGTTGGGGGACAGGGGCTAACTATGGCTACACCTTC. Protein product: CSVESWGTGANYGYTF.

V is TRBV9 and J is TRBJ1-2, with 9 bases aligning to TRBD1. V lost 4 bases to trimming and J lost 4 bases; unmatched junction nucleotides: 17. Germline loops: CDR1 SGDLS, CDR2 YYNGEE. This CDR3 spans 18 amino acids. CDR3 protein: CASSPSGTGWGDGYGYTF. In DNA, the CDR3 is TGTGCCAGCAGCCCCTCCGGGACAGGGTGGGGGGACGGCTATGGCTACACCTTC.

This chain joins TRBV7-8 and TRBJ1-6; 7 positions match TRBD1. Germline lookup yields CDR1 SGHVS and CDR2 FQNEAQ. The CDR3 runs 15 residues. V was clipped by 1 base and J by 9 bases; unmatched bases: 6. The CDR3 sequence is CASSLVVGGPSPLHF. In DNA form, the CDR3 reads TGTGCCAGCAGCTTAGTGGTAGGGGGCCCTTCACCCCTCCACTTT.

This clone was observed once. The rearrangement uses TRBV30 and TRBJ2-6; D is unresolved. The CDR3 loop spans 14 amino acids. Germline values: CDR1 GTSNPN, CDR2 SVGIG (reference sequence). V dropped 3 bases and J dropped 2 bases, with 8 bases sitting between them. In DNA, the CDR3 is TGTGCCTGGAGCACTAATACTGGGGCCAACGTCCTGACTTTC. Protein product: CAWSTNTGANVLTF. Using reference TRBV30 and TRBJ2-6 for the parts outside the CDR3, the full variable domain is SQTIHQWPATLVQPVGSPLSLECTVEGTSNPNLYWYRQAAGRGLQLLFYSVGIGQISSEVPQNLSASRPQDRQFILSSKKLLLSDSGFYLCAWSTNTGANVLTFGAGSRLTVL.

This clone showed up just once. V usage is TRBV7-8 and J usage is TRBJ2-7; D gene ambiguous. This CDR3 is built from 12 residues. CDR1 and CDR2 (germline): SGHVS, FQNEAQ. Trimming shortened V by 5 bases and J by 3 bases, and 8 bases separated the two germline ends. Here the CDR3 reads CASSPPNYEQYF. DNA of the CDR3: TGTGCCAGCAGCCCCCCAAACTACGAGCAGTACTTC. Complete variable domain (other parts from reference TRBV7-8 and TRBJ2-7): GAGVSQSPRYKVAKRGQDVALRCDPISGHVSLFWYQQALGQGPEFLTYFQNEAQLDKSGLPSDRFFAERPEGSVSTLKIQRTQQEDSAVYLCASSPPNYEQYFGPGTRLTVT.

The genes are TRBV4-1 and TRBJ2-7; 8 bases line up with TRBD2. The V and J ends lost 4 bases and 5 bases, in that order; junction bases with no gene match: 13. The CDR3 runs 16 residues. Germline V gene lookup returns CDR1 MGHRA and CDR2 YSYEKL. CDR3 DNA sequence: TGCGCCAGCAGCCCTATAGGGCAGCGGGAGTTCGACGAGCAGTACTTC. This codes for CASSPIGQREFDEQYF.

This chain links TRBV4-1 with TRBJ2-4, with no clear D. V was trimmed by 1 base and J by 0 bases, leaving 7 bases between them. The CDR3 runs 15 residues. Germline loops: CDR1 MGHRA, CDR2 YSYEKL. The CDR3 sequence is CASSQANLAKNIQYF. The CDR3 DNA reads as TGCGCCAGCAGCCAAGCTAACTTAGCCAAAAACATTCAGTACTTC.

V usage is TRBV7-2 and J usage is TRBJ2-7; no clear D. The CDR3 runs to 14 residues. The germline V and J ends were trimmed by 1 base and 2 bases, with 9 bases remaining between them. Looked up from germline, CDR1 is SGHTA and CDR2 is FQGNSA. The CDR3 spells CASSLVTSAYEQYF. CDR3 DNA sequence: TGTGCCAGCAGCTTAGTAACGTCAGCCTACGAGCAGTACTTC.

This clone has a single count. The rearrangement joins TRBV5-1 to TRBJ2-1; the match to TRBD2 covers 10 bases. CDR1 is SGHRS and CDR2 is YFSETQ in the germline V gene. J lost 6 bases, V lost 0 bases, and 6 bases had no gene match. CDR3 length: 16 residues. The CDR3 loop is CASSLVPSGSSNEQFF. For the CDR3, the DNA is TGCGCCAGCAGCTTGGTGCCTAGCGGGAGTAGCAATGAGCAGTTCTTC.

The rearrangement links TRBV4-2 to TRBJ2-1, with 10 bases fitting TRBD2. This CDR3 has 16 residues. CDR1 is LGHNA and CDR2 is YNFKEQ in the germline V gene. The V and J ends lost 1 base and 8 bases, in that order; junction bases with no gene match: 8. The CDR3: CASSQGMGLASDEQFF. CDR3 nucleotide sequence: TGTGCCAGCAGCCAAGGTATGGGACTAGCGTCGGATGAGCAGTTCTTC.